This T cell receptor beta chain was obtained from a study of T cells after yellow fever vaccination. From the 5' RACE reads, TCRdb called clonotypes with MiXCR, one entry per CDR3 protein. The sample has some 250,000 distinct CDR3 sequences, around 3.5% seen once. This clonotype has only a few counts. Sample: PBMCs, taken 15 days after the yellow fever booster vaccination. This clonotype was sampled from a man aged 18 to 29 who received the YFV17D yellow fever vaccine.

CDR3 region: CASSSDRRYTEAFF. The CDR3 DNA is TGTGCCAGCTCTTCCGACAGGAGATACACTGAAGCTTTCTTT. This rearrangement joins TRBV18 to TRBJ1-1, with D perhaps TRBD1 (6 bases). Germline V lookup: CDR1 KGHSH, CDR2 LQKENI. The CDR3 contains 14 residues. V lost 6 bases and J lost 3, with 14 bases in between.